The 16 T cell receptor beta chains below all came from one sample that was sequenced in a study of blood T cell repertoires in COVID-19. The protocol was immunoSEQ multiplex PCR, while the TCRdb copy is restricted to in-frame clones and leaves out a portion. Among a few hundred thousand clones, nearly 90% were seen once, and the ten largest hold about 16%. The sequenced sample consisted of PBMCs or T cells enriched from blood (not recorded which). Receptors were obtained from a man between 25 and 39 years old who had been exposed to COVID-19.

The chain couples TRBV7-9 to TRBJ1-2; 7 positions agree with TRBD1. Looked up from germline, CDR1 is SEHNR and CDR2 is FQNEAQ (reference sequence). The CDR3 consists of 14 residues. With 7 bases clipped from V and 7 bases from J, the junction kept 12 bases outside the gene matches. Here the CDR3 DNA reads TGTGCCAGCAACACAATCCAGGGGGTTCGTGGCTACACCTTC. Its protein product is CASNTIQGVRGYTF.

The V and J genes are TRBV5-4 and TRBJ2-7; 8 bases fit TRBD1. The V gene end was trimmed by 6 bases and the J gene end by 2 bases; junction bases not matched to a gene: 13. CDR3 length equals 16 residues. The V gene's germline CDR1 is SGHNT and CDR2 YYREEE (reference sequence). The CDR3 coding sequence is TGTGCCAGCAAGCCGACCGGGACAGGAGTCCCCTACGAGCAGTACTTC. Translating it yields CASKPTGTGVPYEQYF.

The V call is TRBV25-1, the J call TRBJ2-7; D remains unclear. The CDR3 has 11 amino acids. V lost 4 bases to trimming and J lost 4 bases, with 5 bases between them. In germline, CDR1 is MGHDK, CDR2 SYGVNS. The chain's CDR3 is CASSGIYEQYF. CDR3 DNA sequence: TGTGCCAGCAGTGGTATATACGAGCAGTACTTC.

The chain couples TRBV15 to TRBJ1-1; D uncertain. The CDR3 covers 15 residues. Germline assignment: CDR1 LNHNV and CDR2 YYDKDF (reference sequence). Between the trimmed V and J ends, which lost 1 base and 1 base, there was a span of 10 bases. As DNA, the CDR3 is TGTGCCACCAGCAGAGGCTCGGCAGGGAACACTGAAGCTTTCTTT. Encoded protein: CATSRGSAGNTEAFF.

V gene TRBV27 combines with J gene TRBJ1-5; 7 positions match TRBD1. The J segment lost 12 bases and the V segment lost 6 bases, leaving 17 bases of the junction unmatched. The CDR3 runs to 15 residues. Per germline, CDR1 MNHEY and CDR2 SMNVEV (reference sequence). The CDR3 here is CASSLSPQGGRDQHF. In DNA form, the CDR3 reads TGTGCCAGCAGCCTCTCCCCGCAGGGGGGCAGAGACCAGCATTTT.

The chain uses TRBV19 and TRBJ2-1; D is undetermined. In germline, CDR1 is LNHDA, CDR2 SQIVND (reference sequence). Trimming removed 4 bases from V and 9 bases from J, with 13 bases in between. This CDR3 is built from 13 residues. The CDR3 DNA reads as TGTGCCAGTAGTACGCCAGATCGCCCTGAGCAGTTCTTC. The encoded protein is CASSTPDRPEQFF.

The chain has TRBV2 and TRBJ1-5; 7 nucleotides line up with TRBD1. Per germline, CDR1 SNHLY and CDR2 FYNNEI. Unmatched junction bases numbered 7, after V lost 3 bases and J lost 5 bases. The CDR3 runs to 15 residues. The CDR3 region is CASSELGTEYQPQHF. The CDR3 region has the DNA TGTGCCAGCAGTGAGTTAGGGACAGAGTATCAGCCCCAGCATTTT.

This chain connects TRBV27 to TRBJ1-2, with a possible D match to TRBD1 (5 bases). This CDR3 comprises 13 residues. Germline CDR1 is MNHEY and CDR2 is SMNVEV (reference sequence). V lost 0 bases, J lost 6 bases, and 8 bases lay in between. CDR3 in DNA: TGTGCCAGCAGTTTATCTGCGGGGGATGGCTACACCTTC. This codes for CASSLSAGDGYTF.

The rearrangement joins TRBV5-4 to TRBJ1-4; D gene unclear. The CDR3 loop spans 15 amino acids. Trimming cost V 3 bases and J 0 bases, with 9 bases left between them. Germline-derived CDR1 and CDR2 are SGHNT and YYREEE (reference sequence). Written as DNA, the CDR3 is TGTGCCAGCAGCTCGGGGTCCGCAACTAATGAAAAACTGTTTTTT. This translates into CASSSGSATNEKLFF. Looking up the rest from reference TRBV5-4 and TRBJ1-4 gives the full variable domain: ETGVTQSPTHLIKTRGQQVTLRCSSQSGHNTVSWYQQALGQGPQFIFQYYREEENGRGNFPPRFSGLQFPNYSSELNVNALELDDSALYLCASSSGSATNEKLFFGSGTQLSVL.

The chain employs TRBV19 and TRBJ1-4; perhaps TRBD1 as D (6 bases). Per germline, CDR1 LNHDA and CDR2 SQIVND (reference sequence). CDR3 length: 14 amino acids. V dropped 6 bases and J dropped 0 bases, with 8 bases sitting between them. The CDR3 coding sequence is TGTGCCAGTAGAGAGGGGGCAACTAATGAAAAACTGTTTTTT. Translation gives CASREGATNEKLFF.

The V gene is TRBV3-1 (or the pseudogene TRBV3-2), the J gene TRBJ2-7, with 7 nucleotides matching TRBD2. V lost 3 bases and J lost 4; bases outside the gene matches: 6. Germline V CDR1 and CDR2: LGHDT, YNNKEL (reference sequence). The CDR3 is 14 amino acids. CDR3 bases: TGTGCCAGCAGCCAGTCGGGGGGTGGGTACGAGCAGTACTTC. Its protein product is CASSQSGGGYEQYF.

This rearrangement joins TRBV19 to TRBJ1-2; D is perhaps TRBD1 (5 bases). Germline V gene lookup returns CDR1 LNHDA and CDR2 SQIVND (reference sequence). The CDR3 sequence is 18 residues long. V was clipped by 4 bases and J by 1 base, with 22 bases between them. This chain's CDR3 is CASSNYSIGGALNYGYTF. CDR3 in DNA: TGTGCCAGTAGTAACTACTCCATCGGAGGGGCCCTTAACTATGGCTACACCTTC.

V usage is TRBV27 and J usage is TRBJ2-5; D perhaps matches TRBD2 (6 bases). Germline-derived CDR1 and CDR2 are MNHEY and SMNVEV (reference sequence). V shed 3 bases and J shed 5 bases, with 16 bases lying between them. The CDR3 length is 15 residues. This CDR3 is CASSFGGEGWETQYF. The CDR3 region has the DNA TGTGCCAGCAGTTTCGGGGGTGAGGGCTGGGAGACCCAGTACTTC.

V is TRBV6-5 and J is TRBJ2-7, with 7 bases that match TRBD1. Germline CDR1 reads MNHEY; CDR2 reads SVGAGI. The trim removed 7 bases at V and 5 bases at J, leaving 11 bases unmatched. CDR3 length equals 14 residues. The CDR3 region is CASNKLAGGDEQYF. The DNA for the CDR3 is TGTGCCAGCAATAAGTTGGCAGGGGGTGACGAGCAGTACTTC.

The chain uses TRBV27 and TRBJ1-1; no firm D call. The germline V and J ends were trimmed by 7 bases and 4 bases, with 16 bases remaining between them. This CDR3 comprises 14 residues. Germline values: CDR1 MNHEY, CDR2 SMNVEV (reference sequence). The CDR3: CASKIQRELTEAFF. CDR3 nucleotides: TGTGCCAGCAAGATACAGCGGGAGCTCACTGAAGCTTTCTTT.

The chain recombines TRBV25-1 with TRBJ1-5, with TRBD1 matching 8 bases. CDR3 size: 15 residues. V shed 3 bases, J shed 5 bases, and the junction held 6 bases outside the gene matches. Germline values: CDR1 MGHDK, CDR2 SYGVNS. The DNA of the CDR3 is TGTGCCAGCAGTGATGCAGGGGGCTCCTATCAGCCCCAGCATTTT. It encodes CASSDAGGSYQPQHF.